This is a list of T cell receptor beta chains from one sample in a study of blood T cells in healthy people across ages. Via MiXCR, TCRdb re-called the 5' RACE reads, giving one row per CDR3 protein. This sample has some 880,000 distinct CDR3 sequences, with 36% found just once. Sequencing input: blood. The receptors derive from a man aged 18 to 30 in good health. The CDR3 runs from the conserved cysteine through the conserved F or W. Each record gives: CDR3 length, J gene, V gene, clone size, CDR3 protein. Clone size, where shown, is once, few, many, or a class for clones that have expanded.

15 TRBJ2-4 TRBV4-3 - CASSQDEVAGNIQYF
16 TRBJ1-1 TRBV12-3/TRBV12-4 - CSSTPTGLGMNTEAFF
15 TRBJ1-1 TRBV10-3 - CAISESTGRGTEAFF
13 TRBJ1-2 TRBV9 - CASTARQGHGYTF
18 TRBJ2-5 TRBV7-2 - CASSSGLAGGPSRETQYF
12 TRBJ1-5 TRBV19 - CASSILGQPQHF
16 TRBJ1-6 TRBV5-1 few CASSSGQGEANSPLHF
13 TRBJ2-1 TRBV5-6 many CASSPFGFDEQFF
15 TRBJ2-7 TRBV4-2 few CASSHGRAGAYEQYF
14 TRBJ1-4 TRBV2 - CVSSQDRDSEKLFF
14 TRBJ2-3 TRBV20-1 many CSARTDRATDTQYF
13 TRBJ1-6 TRBV20-1 - CSAREGRNSPLHF
13 - TRBV20-1 few CSARSGSYNEQYF
15 - TRBV2 - CASRKRGGQYNEQYF
14 TRBJ2-5 TRBV4-1 - CASSPGAITGTQYF
16 TRBJ1-2 TRBV5-1 few CASSLAGLQVNYGYTF
12 TRBJ1-2 TRBV30 few CAWRRTVPGSTF
13 TRBJ1-2 TRBV6-6 - CASRTDEPYGYTF
15 TRBJ1-2 TRBV3-1 few CASSPDLGQYYGYTF
14 TRBJ1-2 TRBV6-5 - CASSPPGQLYGYTF
14 TRBJ2-3 TRBV7-2 - CASSLARFRDTQYF
12 TRBJ1-6 TRBV12-3/TRBV12-4 few CASSTGSRPLHF
16 TRBJ2-7 TRBV5-1 - CASSLGGTGDSYEQYF
15 TRBJ2-5 TRBV28 - CASSSRDRNLLEQYF
13 TRBJ2-3 TRBV7-2 few CASSPPPPVGGYF
14 TRBJ2-7 TRBV28 - CASSDQGSSYEQYF
16 TRBJ2-1 TRBV5-1 few CASSWVTSGLSNEQFF
15 TRBJ2-1 TRBV20-1 few CSAVPLAGGVNEQFF
19 TRBJ2-3 TRBV25-1 few CASSEYRTSVSSSTDTQYF
15 TRBJ1-4 TRBV19 - CASRTPGQGDEKLFF
16 TRBJ2-3 TRBV27 once CASSSLGGSPTDTQYF
15 TRBJ2-7 TRBV12-3/TRBV12-4 - CASSLISGGAYEQYF
17 TRBJ1-1 TRBV5-8 - CASSLVGGALRSTEAFF
16 TRBJ2-3 TRBV6-2/TRBV6-3 - CASSLRGGGALNTQYF
11 TRBJ2-5 TRBV6-1 - CAGSRLNEQYF
11 TRBJ1-1 TRBV12-3/TRBV12-4 - CASSLASEAFF
14 TRBJ2-3 TRBV7-2 few CASSPMTGTDTQYF
15 TRBJ2-3 TRBV28 - CASRDVAWSGDTQYF
15 TRBJ2-7 TRBV15 - CATSTDRGPPYEQYF
19 TRBJ2-7 TRBV20-1 - CSARGPGTSGPPSSYEQYF
14 TRBJ2-4 TRBV28 few CATLDRGAKNIQYF
14 TRBJ2-3 TRBV12-3/TRBV12-4 - CASSASGGIYTQYF
15 TRBJ2-3 TRBV11-2 - CASSLMWGSTDTQYF
13 TRBJ2-5 TRBV20-1 - CSSLGGLVETQYF
12 TRBJ2-3 TRBV5-1 many CASSPNSDTQYF
15 TRBJ1-1 TRBV12-3/TRBV12-4 - CASSSSGTGMGGAFF
15 TRBJ1-3 TRBV27 few CASSLEGASGNTIYF
15 - TRBV15 few CATSRDGVPGDEQYF
11 TRBJ1-2 TRBV9 few CASRRGLGYTF
16 TRBJ2-1 TRBV4-1 - CASSQGREQSHNEQFF
15 TRBJ1-1 TRBV12-3/TRBV12-4 few CASSLEVGENTEAFF
15 TRBJ2-3 TRBV12-3/TRBV12-4 many CASSFRAGRPSTQYF